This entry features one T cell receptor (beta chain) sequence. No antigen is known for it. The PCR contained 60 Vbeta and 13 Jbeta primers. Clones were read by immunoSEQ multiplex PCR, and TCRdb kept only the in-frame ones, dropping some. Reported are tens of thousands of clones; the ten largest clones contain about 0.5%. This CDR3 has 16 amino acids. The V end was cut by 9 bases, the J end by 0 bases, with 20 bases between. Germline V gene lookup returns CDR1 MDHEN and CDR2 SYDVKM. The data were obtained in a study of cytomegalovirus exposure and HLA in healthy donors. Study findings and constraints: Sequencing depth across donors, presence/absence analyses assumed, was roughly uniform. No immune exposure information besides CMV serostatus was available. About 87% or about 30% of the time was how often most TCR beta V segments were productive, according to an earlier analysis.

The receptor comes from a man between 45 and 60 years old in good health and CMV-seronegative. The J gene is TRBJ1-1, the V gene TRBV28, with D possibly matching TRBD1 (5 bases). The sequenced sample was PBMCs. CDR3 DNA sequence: TGTGCCAGTTCTCCGAGCATCGGCAGGGTGAACACTGAAGCTTTCTTT. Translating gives CASSPSIGRVNTEAFF.